Following are 26 T cell receptor beta chains from one sample sequenced in a study of T cells in Graves' hyperthyroidism and ophthalmopathy. Amplified TCR beta CDR3 regions came from RNA transcripts. In the first-round RT-PCR of the TCR CDR3, the HTBI primer set was used. Using its own MiXCR run on the multiplex PCR reads, TCRdb lists one record per CDR3 protein. The sample consists of about 380,000 distinct CDR3 sequences, about 15% of them appearing once. Sequenced: blood. The source of these receptors is a woman in her fifties or sixties with Graves' hyperthyroidism.

This clonotype was seen repeatedly, ten times or more. The chain joins TRBV5-1 to TRBJ2-2; 7 bases fit TRBD2. The germline V gene encodes CDR1 SGHRS and CDR2 YFSETQ. V lost 3 bases to trimming and J lost 7 bases; unmatched junction nucleotides: 9. CDR3 length: 15 residues. The CDR3 spells CASSYGLVVGGELFF. The CDR3 nucleotides are TGCGCCAGCAGCTATGGACTAGTTGTCGGCGGGGAGCTGTTTTTT.

The chain combines TRBV15 with TRBJ1-1; tentatively, D is TRBD1 (5 bases). Trimming cost V 3 bases and J 5 bases, with 10 bases left between them. This CDR3 spans 13 amino acids. Per germline, CDR1 LNHNV and CDR2 YYDKDF (reference sequence). The CDR3 is CATSRGPGTEAFF. The CDR3 nucleotides are TGTGCCACCAGCAGGGGGCCCGGGACTGAAGCTTTCTTT.

This clonotype has a count of ten or more. V and J are TRBV29-1 and TRBJ2-3, with D possibly TRBD2 on 6 matching bases. Trimming stripped 1 base from V and 5 bases from J, with 10 bases between. The CDR3 totals 13 residues. The germline V gene has CDR1 SQVTM and CDR2 ANQGSEA. The CDR3 spells CSVEVMGGDTQYF. The CDR3 DNA sequence: TGCAGCGTTGAAGTAATGGGGGGAGATACGCAGTATTTT.

This clonotype appeared many times. The chain is built from TRBV7-9 and TRBJ1-6; TRBD1 agrees at 7 bases. The CDR3 is 15 amino acids. Trimming at V came to 5 bases and at J to 6 bases, leaving 7 bases not matched to a gene. CDR1 SEHNR and CDR2 FQNEAQ come from the germline V gene (reference sequence). The CDR3 sequence: CASSRNTGANSPLHF. CDR3 bases: TGTGCCAGCAGCCGAAATACAGGGGCTAATTCACCCCTCCACTTT. Looking up the rest from reference TRBV7-9 and TRBJ1-6 gives the full variable domain: DTGVSQNPRHKITKRGQNVTFRCDPISEHNRLYWYRQTLGQGPEFLTYFQNEAQLEKSRLLSDRFSAERPKGSFSTLEIQRTEQGDSAMYLCASSRNTGANSPLHFGNGTRLTVT.

The rearrangement joins TRBV27 to TRBJ1-2, with 7 bases identical to TRBD1. Trimming took 4 bases from V and 2 from J; bases not matched to a gene: 10. Germline values: CDR1 MNHEY, CDR2 SMNVEV (reference sequence). The CDR3 covers 16 residues. The CDR3 DNA sequence: TGTGCCAGCAGTTCCATACAGGGGAGGGGGAACTATGGCTACACCTTC. It yields the protein CASSSIQGRGNYGYTF.

This clonotype was counted at least ten times. The chain links TRBV3-1 to TRBJ2-2; D possibly corresponds to TRBD2 (6 bases). The CDR3 consists of 17 residues. Trimming stripped 4 bases from V and 2 bases from J, with 17 bases between. Germline-derived CDR1 and CDR2 are LGHDT and YNNKEL (reference sequence). CDR3 DNA sequence: TGTGCCAGCAGCCGTATGGGGGGAGCGGTTAACACCGGGGAGCTGTTTTTT. Residues: CASSRMGGAVNTGELFF.

This clonotype appeared many times. V is TRBV10-2 and J is TRBJ2-3; 9 bases line up with TRBD2. This CDR3 is built from 17 residues. CDR1 and CDR2 from the germline V gene are WSHSY and SAAADI. The trim removed 0 bases at V and 1 base at J, leaving 5 bases unmatched. CDR3 in DNA: TGCGCCAGCAGTGAGTCCAAGGGCGGGAGGGGCACAGATACGCAGTATTTT. Protein: CASSESKGGRGTDTQYF.

The chain carries TRBV9 and TRBJ1-2, with 7 bases that match TRBD1. CDR3 size: 15 residues. Losses at the gene ends were 0 bases for V and 4 bases for J; bases not matched to a gene: 6. Germline CDR1 is SGDLS and CDR2 is YYNGEE. The CDR3 nucleotides are TGTGCCAGCAGCGTAGTAGAGGGGGCGGGCTATGGCTACACCTTC. Translation gives CASSVVEGAGYGYTF.

This clonotype was observed at least ten times. V is TRBV24-1 and J is TRBJ2-3; D tentatively fits TRBD1 or TRBD2 (5 bases each). The CDR3 consists of 17 residues. CDR1 and CDR2 (germline): KGHDR, SFDVKD. The ends were cut back, 1 base at V and 2 bases at J, with 15 bases in the middle. Here the CDR3 reads CATSDFRDGTYTDTQYF. For the CDR3, the DNA is TGTGCCACCAGTGATTTCCGGGACGGAACATACACAGATACGCAGTATTTT.

This clonotype was seen a handful of times. This sequence may be a read error, since a much larger clone differs from it by one base. This sequence joins TRBV18 and TRBJ2-1; 10 bases are a match to TRBD2. There are 15 residues in the CDR3. Germline V gene lookup returns CDR1 KGHSH and CDR2 LQKENI. CDR3: CTSSPPLAGVNEQFF. CDR3 bases: TGTACCAGCTCACCACCGCTAGCGGGAGTGAATGAGCAGTTCTTC. Combining the CDR3 with reference TRBV18 and TRBJ2-1 gives the whole variable domain NAGVMQNPRHLVRRRGQEARLRCSPMKGHSHVYWYRQLPEEGLKFMVYLQKENIIDESGMPKERFSAEFPKEGPSILRIQQVVRGDSAAYFCTSSPPLAGVNEQFFGPGTRLTVL.

This clonotype was detected ten times or more. This chain uses TRBV10-3 with TRBJ2-3; 10 nucleotides agree with TRBD2. Germline CDR1 is ENHRY and CDR2 is SYGVKD. The ends lost 4 bases at V and 3 bases at J; junction bases unmatched: 7. This CDR3 comprises 16 residues. DNA of the CDR3: TGTGCCATCAGTGCCGTAGCGGGAGGCCGGACAGATACGCAGTATTTT. The encoded protein is CAISAVAGGRTDTQYF.

This clonotype was found many times. The chain joins TRBV9 to TRBJ2-5; D call uncertain. The CDR3 sequence is 15 residues long. Germline values: CDR1 SGDLS, CDR2 YYNGEE. Trimming stripped 0 bases from V and 4 bases from J, with 13 bases between. CDR3 protein: CASSVAPSNLETQYF. DNA for the CDR3: TGTGCCAGCAGCGTAGCTCCGAGCAATTTAGAGACCCAGTACTTC.

In its sample, this clonotype was seen a few times. The rearrangement links TRBV7-9 to TRBJ2-1; 9 nucleotides agree with TRBD2. The length of the CDR3 is 15 residues. Germline V gene data show CDR1 as SEHNR and CDR2 as FQNEAQ (reference sequence). Losses at the gene ends were 7 bases for V and 5 bases for J; bases not matched to a gene: 9. CDR3 amino acids: CASTLTSGWDNEQFF. CDR3 bases: TGTGCCAGCACATTAACTAGCGGGTGGGACAATGAGCAGTTCTTC.

This clonotype appeared a few times. The chain joins TRBV9 to TRBJ2-5, with a tentative D call TRBD1 (5 bases). CDR3 size: 13 residues. Trimming pared 0 bases from V and 4 bases from J, leaving 7 bases between. Germline CDR1 and CDR2: SGDLS and YYNGEE. The CDR3 is CASSVGRAETQYF. The CDR3 DNA sequence: TGTGCCAGCAGCGTAGGCAGGGCAGAGACCCAGTACTTC.

V usage is TRBV5-1 and J usage is TRBJ1-1, with TRBD1 matching over 7 bases. Germline V gene lookup returns CDR1 SGHRS and CDR2 YFSETQ. The CDR3 length is 15 residues. The V segment lost 7 bases and the J segment 4 bases; nucleotides outside the gene matches: 13. The CDR3: CASGPGDSRPTEAFF. The CDR3 DNA reads TGCGCCAGCGGACCTGGGGACAGCCGCCCCACTGAAGCTTTCTTT.

This clonotype was picked up many times. The CDR3 reads CASSQGLAGSGYEQYF. The DNA of the CDR3 is TGTGCCAGCAGCCAAGGACTAGCGGGATCTGGCTACGAGCAGTACTTC. V and J are TRBV3-1 and TRBJ2-7, with 11 nucleotides matching TRBD2. The germline V gene encodes CDR1 LGHDT and CDR2 YNNKEL (reference sequence). The V and J ends lost 1 base and 3 bases, in that order; junction bases with no gene match: 5. CDR3 length: 16 residues.

This clonotype was seen many times. The chain uses TRBV5-1 and TRBJ2-7; D remains ambiguous. This CDR3 has 15 amino acids. Germline lookup yields CDR1 SGHRS and CDR2 YFSETQ. V shed 2 bases and J shed 5 bases, with 17 bases lying between them. The CDR3 region is CASSLFRLRTDEQYF. The CDR3 DNA reads TGCGCCAGCAGCTTATTCCGGCTTAGGACCGACGAGCAGTACTTC.

This clonotype was seen ten or more times. This sequence joins TRBV2 and TRBJ2-2; 7 positions match TRBD1. After removal of 7 bases from V and 2 bases from J, the junction contained 4 bases not matched to a gene. The CDR3 is 14 amino acids. CDR1 and CDR2 from the germline V gene are SNHLY and FYNNEI. The CDR3 region has the DNA TGTGCCAGCAAGGGACAGTTCAACACCGGGGAGCTGTTTTTT. Amino acids: CASKGQFNTGELFF.

This clonotype has at least ten counts. The rearrangement uses TRBV10-3 and TRBJ2-5, with 12 bases identical to TRBD1. The CDR3 extends over 15 amino acids. The germline V gene has CDR1 ENHRY and CDR2 SYGVKD. With 7 bases clipped from V and 5 bases from J, the junction kept 8 bases outside the gene matches. CDR3 in amino acids: CAINPGTGGFETQYF. The CDR3 DNA reads TGTGCCATCAACCCAGGGACAGGGGGCTTCGAGACCCAGTACTTC.

This chain links TRBV5-1 with TRBJ2-7, with unresolved D. V was pared by 5 bases and J by 5 bases, with 14 bases between. The CDR3 length is 13 residues. Germline V CDR1 and CDR2: SGHRS, YFSETQ. CDR3 protein: CASRFGSWDEQYF. CDR3 in DNA: TGCGCCAGCAGGTTCGGTTCCTGGGACGAGCAGTACTTC.

This sequence joins TRBV6-6 and TRBJ1-2; D remains ambiguous. Germline-derived CDR1 and CDR2 are MNHNY and SVGAGI (reference sequence). V dropped 0 bases and J dropped 4 bases, with 12 bases sitting between them. The CDR3 runs 15 residues. The DNA of the CDR3 is TGTGCCAGCAGTTACTCAACCGCCACCCTCTATGGCTACACCTTC. Encoded protein: CASSYSTATLYGYTF.

This clonotype turned up a few times. The genes are TRBV24-1 and TRBJ1-2; D ambiguous. Per germline, CDR1 KGHDR and CDR2 SFDVKD. This CDR3 comprises 18 residues. V dropped 0 bases and J dropped 0 bases, with 16 bases sitting between them. The CDR3 loop reads CATSDLQGRRGANYGYTF. The CDR3 DNA reads TGTGCCACCAGTGATTTGCAAGGACGACGCGGAGCTAACTATGGCTACACCTTC.

On this clonotype: A single base separates this from a much larger clone, so it may be a read error. The V call is TRBV28, the J call TRBJ2-1; D uncertain. The V end was cut by 7 bases, the J end by 6 bases, with 16 bases between. The CDR3 length is 14 residues. Germline values: CDR1 MDHEN, CDR2 SYDVKM. The CDR3 protein is CASTPGGDRNEQFF. The CDR3 region has the DNA TGTGCCAGCACCCCAGGTGGGGATCGCAATGAGCAGTTCTTC.

At least ten counts were recorded for this clonotype. The chain uses TRBV7-2 and TRBJ1-2, with 8 nucleotides matching TRBD1. The CDR3 length is 16 residues. After removal of 5 bases from V and 1 base from J, the junction contained 9 bases not matched to a gene. Germline lookup yields CDR1 SGHTA and CDR2 FQGNSA. Here the CDR3 DNA reads TGTGCCAGCAGCCTGACCGGGACAGGACTTAACTATGGCTACACCTTC. It specifies CASSLTGTGLNYGYTF.

The V call is TRBV24-1, the J call TRBJ2-2; possibly TRBD2 for D (5 bases). CDR3 length equals 15 residues. The V end lost 4 bases, the J end lost 0 bases, and 8 bases lay between the germline ends. Germline CDR1 is KGHDR and CDR2 is SFDVKD. The CDR3 here is CATSEGSANTGELFF. The CDR3 DNA reads as TGTGCCACCAGTGAGGGGAGCGCGAACACCGGGGAGCTGTTTTTT.

This clonotype has only a few counts. V gene TRBV18 combines with J gene TRBJ2-2, with 7 bases identical to TRBD1. The CDR3 contains 14 residues. V dropped 2 bases and J dropped 5; count of bases not matched to a gene: 2. Germline V gene lookup returns CDR1 KGHSH and CDR2 LQKENI. The CDR3 DNA reads as TGTGCCAGCTCACCAGGGACAGAGACCGGGGAGCTGTTTTTT. Its translation: CASSPGTETGELFF.